This paragraph covers one T cell receptor beta chain sequence. The same CDR3 arises from other DNA sequences in this sample as well. This sample is part of a study of cytomegalovirus exposure and HLA in healthy donors. With 2 bases removed from V and 0 bases from J, the gap between germline ends came to 9 bases. The germline V gene has CDR1 SGHTA and CDR2 FQGNSA. The CDR3 runs 15 residues. The PCR contained 60 Vbeta and 13 Jbeta primers. Measured with immunoSEQ multiplex PCR; TCRdb has only the in-frame clones, and not every one. The sample comprises about 130,000 clones, about 71% of which are singletons, and roughly 3.5% rests with the top ten.

The chain employs TRBV7-2 and TRBJ2-3, with D perhaps TRBD2 (6 bases). This receptor was obtained from a woman aged 45-65 years in good health and CMV-seronegative. The sequenced sample was PBMCs. The CDR3 sequence: CASSLSLASTDTQYF. In DNA form, the CDR3 reads TGTGCCAGCAGCTTAAGCCTAGCGAGCACAGATACGCAGTATTTT.